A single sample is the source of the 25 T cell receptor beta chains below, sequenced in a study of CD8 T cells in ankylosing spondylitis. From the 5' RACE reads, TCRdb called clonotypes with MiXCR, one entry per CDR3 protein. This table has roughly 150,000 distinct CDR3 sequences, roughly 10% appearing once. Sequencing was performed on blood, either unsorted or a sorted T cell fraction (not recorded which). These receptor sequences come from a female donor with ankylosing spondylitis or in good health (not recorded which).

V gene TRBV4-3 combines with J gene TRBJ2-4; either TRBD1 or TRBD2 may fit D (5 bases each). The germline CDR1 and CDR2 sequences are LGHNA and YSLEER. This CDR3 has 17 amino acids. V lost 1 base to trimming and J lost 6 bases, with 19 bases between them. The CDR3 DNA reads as TGCGCCAGCAGCCAAGGGCTTGTGAGGGGATACTCAAACATTCAGTACTTC. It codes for CASSQGLVRGYSNIQYF.

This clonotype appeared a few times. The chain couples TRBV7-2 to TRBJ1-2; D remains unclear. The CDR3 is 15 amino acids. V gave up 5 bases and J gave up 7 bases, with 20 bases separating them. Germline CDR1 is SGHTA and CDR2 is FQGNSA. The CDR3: CASSTGRLSGSGYTF. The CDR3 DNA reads TGTGCCAGCAGCACCGGACGTCTCAGTGGGAGTGGCTACACCTTC. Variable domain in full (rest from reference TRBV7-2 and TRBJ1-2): GAGVSQSPSNKVTEKGKDVELRCDPISGHTALYWYRQSLGQGLEFLIYFQGNSAPDKSGLPSDRFSAERTGGSVSTLTIQRTQQEDSAVYLCASSTGRLSGSGYTFGSGTRLTVV.

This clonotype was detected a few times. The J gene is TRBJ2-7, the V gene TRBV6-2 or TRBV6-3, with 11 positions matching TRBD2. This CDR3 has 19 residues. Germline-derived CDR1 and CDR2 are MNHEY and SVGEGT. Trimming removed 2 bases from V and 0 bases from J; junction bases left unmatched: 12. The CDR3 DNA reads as TGTGCCAGCAGTTACCCGGGGCTAGCGGGAGGTCCCCCCTCCTACGAGCAGTACTTC. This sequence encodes CASSYPGLAGGPPSYEQYF.

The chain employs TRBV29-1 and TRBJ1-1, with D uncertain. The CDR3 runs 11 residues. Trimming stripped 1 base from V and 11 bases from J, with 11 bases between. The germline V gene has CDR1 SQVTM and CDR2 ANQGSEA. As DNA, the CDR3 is TGCAGCGTTGAAGTCCAGGTAGGGGCTTTCTTT. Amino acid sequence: CSVEVQVGAFF. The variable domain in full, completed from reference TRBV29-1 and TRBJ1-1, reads SAVISQKPSRDICQRGTSLTIQCQVDSQVTMMFWYRQQPGQSLTLIATANQGSEATYESGFVIDKFPISRPNLTFSTLTVSNMSPEDSSIYLCSVEVQVGAFFGQGTRLTVV.

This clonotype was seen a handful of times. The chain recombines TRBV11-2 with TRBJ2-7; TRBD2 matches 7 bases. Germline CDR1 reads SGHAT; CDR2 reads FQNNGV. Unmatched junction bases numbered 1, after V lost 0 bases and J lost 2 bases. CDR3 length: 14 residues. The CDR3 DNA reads TGTGCCAGCAGCTTAGAAAGCGGGGCCTACGAGCAGTACTTC. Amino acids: CASSLESGAYEQYF.

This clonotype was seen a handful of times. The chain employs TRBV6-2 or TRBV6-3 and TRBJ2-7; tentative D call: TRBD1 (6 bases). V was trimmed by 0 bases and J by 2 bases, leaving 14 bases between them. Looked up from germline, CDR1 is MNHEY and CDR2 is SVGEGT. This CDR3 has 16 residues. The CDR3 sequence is CASSYSTIQGTYEQYF. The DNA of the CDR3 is TGTGCCAGCAGTTACTCGACGATCCAGGGGACCTACGAGCAGTACTTC.

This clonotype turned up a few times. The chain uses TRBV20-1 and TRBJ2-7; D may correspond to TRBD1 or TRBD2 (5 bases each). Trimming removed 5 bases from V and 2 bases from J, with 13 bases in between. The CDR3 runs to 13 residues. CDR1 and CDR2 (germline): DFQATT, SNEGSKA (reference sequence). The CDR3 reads CSAAWGSAYEQYF. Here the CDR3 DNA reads TGCAGTGCTGCATGGGGGTCTGCCTACGAGCAGTACTTC.

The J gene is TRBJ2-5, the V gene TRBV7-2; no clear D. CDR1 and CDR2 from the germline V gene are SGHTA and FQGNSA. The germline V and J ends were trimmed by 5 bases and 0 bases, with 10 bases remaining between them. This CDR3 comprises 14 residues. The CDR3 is CASSPVGYQETQYF. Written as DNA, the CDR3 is TGTGCCAGCAGCCCCGTAGGGTACCAAGAGACCCAGTACTTC.

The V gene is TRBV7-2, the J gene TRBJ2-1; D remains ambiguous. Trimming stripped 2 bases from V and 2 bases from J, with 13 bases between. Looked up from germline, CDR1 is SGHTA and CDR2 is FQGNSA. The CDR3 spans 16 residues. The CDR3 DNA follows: TGTGCCAGCAGCTTAAAAAGTTACGGCCCCTACAATGAGCAGTTCTTC. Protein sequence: CASSLKSYGPYNEQFF.

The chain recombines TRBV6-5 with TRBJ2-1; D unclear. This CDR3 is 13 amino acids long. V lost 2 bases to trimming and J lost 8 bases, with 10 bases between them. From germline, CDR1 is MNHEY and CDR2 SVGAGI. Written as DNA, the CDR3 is TGTGCCAGCAGTTACAAGGAAAGCTATGAGCAGTTCTTC. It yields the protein CASSYKESYEQFF.

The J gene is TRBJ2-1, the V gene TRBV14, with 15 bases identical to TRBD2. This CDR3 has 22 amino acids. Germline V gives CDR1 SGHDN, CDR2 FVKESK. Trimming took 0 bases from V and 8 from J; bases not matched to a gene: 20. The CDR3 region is CASSQEEGGKPGLAGGSDEQFF. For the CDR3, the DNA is TGTGCCAGCAGCCAAGAAGAAGGGGGGAAGCCGGGACTAGCGGGAGGTAGCGATGAGCAGTTCTTC.

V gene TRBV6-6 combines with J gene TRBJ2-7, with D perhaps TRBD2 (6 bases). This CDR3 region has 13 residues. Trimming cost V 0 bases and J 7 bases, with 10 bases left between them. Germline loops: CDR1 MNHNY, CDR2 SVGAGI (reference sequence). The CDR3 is CASSYSRGREQYF. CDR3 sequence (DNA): TGTGCCAGCAGTTACTCCCGGGGGAGGGAGCAGTACTTC.

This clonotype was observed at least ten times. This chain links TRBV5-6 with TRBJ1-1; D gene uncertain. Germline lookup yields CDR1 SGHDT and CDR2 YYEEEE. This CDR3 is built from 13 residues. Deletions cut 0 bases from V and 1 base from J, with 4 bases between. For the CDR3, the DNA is TGTGCCAGCAGCTTGGGGACGAACACTGAAGCTTTCTTT. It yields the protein CASSLGTNTEAFF.

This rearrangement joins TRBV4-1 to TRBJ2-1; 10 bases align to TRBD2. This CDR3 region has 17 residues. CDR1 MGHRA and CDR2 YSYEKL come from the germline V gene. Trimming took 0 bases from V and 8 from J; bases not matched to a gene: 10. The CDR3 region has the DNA TGCGCCAGCAGCCAAGATAATCGGCTAGCGGGAGAGGATGAGCAGTTCTTC. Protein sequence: CASSQDNRLAGEDEQFF.

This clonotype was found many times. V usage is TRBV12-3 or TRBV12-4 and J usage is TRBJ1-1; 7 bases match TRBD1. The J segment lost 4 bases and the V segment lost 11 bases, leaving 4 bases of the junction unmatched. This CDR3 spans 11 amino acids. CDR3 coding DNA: TGTGCCGGTTACAGGGGCACTGAAGCTTTCTTT. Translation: CAGYRGTEAFF.

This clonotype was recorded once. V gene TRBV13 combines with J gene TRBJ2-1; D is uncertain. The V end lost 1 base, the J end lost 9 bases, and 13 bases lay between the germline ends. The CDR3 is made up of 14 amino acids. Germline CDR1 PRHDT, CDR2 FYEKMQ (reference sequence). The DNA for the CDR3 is TGTGCCAGCAGCTTAGTGTCAAGTACAACTGAGCAGTTCTTC. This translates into CASSLVSSTTEQFF.

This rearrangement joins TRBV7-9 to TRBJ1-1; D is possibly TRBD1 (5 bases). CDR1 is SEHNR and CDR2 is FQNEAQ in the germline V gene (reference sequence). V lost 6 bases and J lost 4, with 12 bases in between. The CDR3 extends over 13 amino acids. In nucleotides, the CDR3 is TGTGCCAGCAGATACCGGGACGGCACTGAAGCTTTCTTT. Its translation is CASRYRDGTEAFF.

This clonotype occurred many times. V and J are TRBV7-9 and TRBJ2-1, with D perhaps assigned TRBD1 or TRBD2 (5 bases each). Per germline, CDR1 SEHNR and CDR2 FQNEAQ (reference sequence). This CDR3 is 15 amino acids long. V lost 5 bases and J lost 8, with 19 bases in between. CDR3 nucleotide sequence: TGTGCCAGCAGCAGCCCGGGACGGCTTAGGGATGAGCAGTTCTTC. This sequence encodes CASSSPGRLRDEQFF.

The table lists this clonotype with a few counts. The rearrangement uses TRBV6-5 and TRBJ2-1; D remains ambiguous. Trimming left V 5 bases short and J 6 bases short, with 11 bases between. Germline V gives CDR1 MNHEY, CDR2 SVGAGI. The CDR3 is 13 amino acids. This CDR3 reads CASSPSDGNEQFF. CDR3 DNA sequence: TGTGCCAGCAGTCCCTCGGACGGCAATGAGCAGTTCTTC.

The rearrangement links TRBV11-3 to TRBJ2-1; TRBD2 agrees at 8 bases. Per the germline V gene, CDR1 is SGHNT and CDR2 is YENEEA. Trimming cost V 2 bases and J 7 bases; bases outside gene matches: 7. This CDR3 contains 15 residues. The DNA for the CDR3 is TGTGCCAGCAGCTTAACAGCGGGAGTGGGGAATGAGCAGTTCTTC. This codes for CASSLTAGVGNEQFF.

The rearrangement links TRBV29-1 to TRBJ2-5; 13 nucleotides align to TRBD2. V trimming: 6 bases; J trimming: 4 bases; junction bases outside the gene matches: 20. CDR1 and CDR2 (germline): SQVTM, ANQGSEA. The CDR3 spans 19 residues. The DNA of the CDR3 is TGCAGCGTGGATGAACCCCTGACTAGCGGGAGGAGATCGGGAGAGACCCAGTACTTC. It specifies CSVDEPLTSGRRSGETQYF. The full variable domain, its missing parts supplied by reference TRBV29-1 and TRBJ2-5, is SAVISQKPSRDICQRGTSLTIQCQVDSQVTMMFWYRQQPGQSLTLIATANQGSEATYESGFVIDKFPISRPNLTFSTLTVSNMSPEDSSIYLCSVDEPLTSGRRSGETQYFGPGTRLLVL.

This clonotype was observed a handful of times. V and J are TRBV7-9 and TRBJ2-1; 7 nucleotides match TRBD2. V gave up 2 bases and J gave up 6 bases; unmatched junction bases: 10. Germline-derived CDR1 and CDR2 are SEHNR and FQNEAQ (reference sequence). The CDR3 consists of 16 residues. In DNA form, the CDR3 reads TGTGCCAGCAGCTTACTTTCAGCGGGAAGGGTCAATGAGCAGTTCTTC. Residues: CASSLLSAGRVNEQFF.

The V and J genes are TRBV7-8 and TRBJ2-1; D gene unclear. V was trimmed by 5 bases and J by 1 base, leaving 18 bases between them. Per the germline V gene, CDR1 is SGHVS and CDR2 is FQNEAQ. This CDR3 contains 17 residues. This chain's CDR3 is CASSPKRLGPSYNEQFF. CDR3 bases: TGTGCCAGCAGCCCGAAGAGGTTAGGGCCTTCCTACAATGAGCAGTTCTTC. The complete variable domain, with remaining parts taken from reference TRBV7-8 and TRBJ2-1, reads GAGVSQSPRYKVAKRGQDVALRCDPISGHVSLFWYQQALGQGPEFLTYFQNEAQLDKSGLPSDRFFAERPEGSVSTLKIQRTQQEDSAVYLCASSPKRLGPSYNEQFFGPGTRLTVL.

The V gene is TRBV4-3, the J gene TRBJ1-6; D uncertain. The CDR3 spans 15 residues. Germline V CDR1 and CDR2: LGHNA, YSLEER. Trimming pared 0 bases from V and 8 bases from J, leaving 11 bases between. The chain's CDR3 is CASSQDGGKDSPLHF. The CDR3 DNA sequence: TGCGCCAGCAGCCAAGACGGCGGGAAAGATTCACCCCTCCACTTT.

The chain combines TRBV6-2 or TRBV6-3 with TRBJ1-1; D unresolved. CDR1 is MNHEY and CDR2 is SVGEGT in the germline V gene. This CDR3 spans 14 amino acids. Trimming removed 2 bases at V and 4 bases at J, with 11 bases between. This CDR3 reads CASSYEAARTEAFF. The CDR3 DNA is TGTGCCAGCAGTTACGAGGCTGCGCGCACTGAAGCTTTCTTT.